This entry concerns a single TCR beta chain. Residents of about two dozen US areas, aged about 18 to 100 years, made up the participants. Two negative PCRs, clearance, or symptom resolution had been documented for recovered Cohort 3 donors. Germline V gene sequence: CDR1 LGHDT, CDR2 YNNKEL (reference sequence). This CDR3 spans 14 amino acids. V lost 4 bases to trimming and J lost 7 bases; unmatched junction nucleotides: 10. This sample stems from a study of blood T cell repertoires in COVID-19. Turning to the study itself: Samples representing acute and convalescent COVID-19 were sourced from the United States, Italy and Spain.

Profiling relied on immunoSEQ multiplex PCR, and the TCRdb table lists in-frame clones only, not all of them. The table shows about 230,000 clones, with 84% occurring only once. This clonotype was obtained from a man aged 55 to 70 who had recovered from COVID-19. The sample comprised PBMCs or T cells enriched from blood (not recorded which). This chain uses TRBV3-1 (or the pseudogene TRBV3-2) with TRBJ2-7; 7 nucleotides agree with TRBD1. The CDR3 region has the DNA TGTGCCAGCAGCCCCGGGACAGCAAACGAAGAGCAGTACTTC. Translated, it gives CASSPGTANEEQYF.